Listed below are T cell receptor beta chains from one sample, sequenced in a study of PD-1 blockade in classical Hodgkin lymphoma. The assay was immunoSEQ multiplex PCR, and TCRdb's table has in-frame clones only and misses some. The table includes more than 90,000 clones, around 89% detected once. This specimen was peripheral blood mononuclear cells (PBMCs), taken before the second cycle of nivolumab. The receptors were gathered from a human donor with classical Hodgkin lymphoma. Each CDR3 is given with its conserved first and last residue. A D gene is named only where the DNA matches it firmly. Not all rows give a size; the values are once, few, many and, for expanded clones, a class.

>TRBJ1-1|.|TRBV28|.
CASSLSLRGGTEAFF
TGTGCCAGCAGTTTATCCCTAAGAGGGGGCACTGAAGCTTTCTTT
>TRBJ2-5|TRBD1|TRBV5-6|.
CASSRQGWETQYF
TGTGCCAGCAGTCGACAGGGTTGGGAGACCCAGTACTTC
>TRBJ1-1|.|TRBV5-1|.
CASCSGDSLMNTEAFF
TGCGCCAGCTGCTCCGGCGATTCCCTTATGAACACTGAAGCTTTCTTT
>TRBJ1-1|.|TRBV11-2|.
CASSLDFQWGREAFF
TGTGCCAGCAGCTTAGATTTCCAGTGGGGCCGGGAAGCTTTCTTT
>TRBJ2-7|TRBD2|TRBV19|.
CASSLSGGGDYEQYF
TGTGCCAGTAGTCTTTCGGGCGGGGGGGACTACGAGCAGTACTTC
>TRBJ1-1|TRBD1|TRBV7-7|few
CARGDRGNTEAFF
TGTGCCAGGGGGGACAGGGGAAACACTGAAGCTTTCTTT
>TRBJ1-2|.|TRBV11-2|.
CASSLDRLLRGGYTF
TGTGCCAGCAGCTTAGATCGTCTGTTAAGAGGTGGCTACACCTTC
>TRBJ2-5|TRBD1|TRBV19|once
CASSSARDSQETQYF
TGTGCCAGTAGTTCGGCCCGGGACAGTCAAGAGACCCAGTACTTC
>TRBJ1-1|TRBD1|TRBV9|.
CASSVGLTGRMNTEAFF
TGTGCCAGCAGCGTAGGTCTGACAGGGCGTATGAACACTGAAGCTTTCTTT
>TRBJ2-3|.|TRBV4-2|.
CASSQMGDTQYF
TGTGCCAGCAGTCAAATGGGGGATACGCAGTATTTT
>TRBJ2-7|.|TRBV10-2|.
CASRDHDYEQYF
TGCGCCAGTCGGGACCACGACTACGAGCAGTACTTC
>TRBJ1-2|.|TRBV7-9|.
CASSLSRVGNYGYTF
TGTGCCAGCAGCTTATCTCGAGTAGGCAACTATGGCTACACCTTC
>TRBJ1-2|TRBD1|TRBV19|few
CASTAGQHYGYTF
TGTGCCAGTACCGCGGGACAGCACTATGGCTACACCTTC
>TRBJ1-5|TRBD1|TRBV18|.
CASSPRGGGSDQPQHF
TGTGCCAGCTCACCCAGGGGGGGTGGGTCGGATCAGCCCCAGCATTTT
>TRBJ2-3|.|TRBV5-4|.
CASSFLGGPTDTQYF
TGTGCCAGCAGCTTCTTGGGGGGTCCCACAGATACGCAGTATTTT